This TCR beta chain was captured by sequencing in a study of T cells in tuberculosis (dated by TCRdb to the late 2010s). About the full investigation: In the study, CD1B tetramers and high-throughput TCR immunosequencing were combined to characterize T cells specific for the mycobacterial lipid antigen glucose monomycolate (GMM). In a South African clinical cohort, IGRA-negative adolescents, IGRA-positive adolescents with latent tuberculosis and adults with active tuberculosis were compared, with about eleven people in each group. Broader findings and caveats from the paper: The smaller NN-distances in active tuberculosis patients were driven in part by shorter CDR3-alpha lengths, while the difference seen for TCR-beta was not statistically significant. Using GEM motif frequencies, a classifier achieved 70% accuracy, whereas a classifier built on the diverse GMM-specific repertoire got to around 90% accuracy (AUROC roughly 0.9). Smaller mean NN-distances to GMM-specific TCRs were observed in active tuberculosis TCR-alpha repertoires than in IGRA-negative controls, suggesting clonal expansion of GMM-specific TCRs. Which clinical samples got chosen depended on the availability of cryopreserved specimens, and the active tuberculosis cases were adults, whereas the controls were adolescents.

As regards this clone: What this receptor recognizes is not known. Base qualities are not provided; no much larger clone lies one nucleotide away.

The immunoSEQ multiplex PCR assay was used to generate TCR libraries, with TCR-beta and/or TCR-alpha/delta assays applied to each sample. The amplified TCR libraries were sequenced using the Illumina high-throughput platform. In the original analysis: Clustering and dimensionality reduction relied on pairwise TCRdist distances among GMM-specific receptors from T cells that were either sorted ex vivo or expanded in vitro. Each clinical repertoire received a mean NN-distance score, defined as the average TCRdist to the nearest 10% of tetramer-positive reference sequences. GEM TCR motif frequency was calculated as the fraction of unique TCRs that matched known GEM sequences by V/J usage and CDR3 length. Linear discriminant analysis with leave-one-out cross-validation, implemented in scikit-learn, was used to classify active tuberculosis. Entries here come from immuneACCESS through TCRdb and include only in-frame sequences with V and J called. Some clones fail to appear in such tables; in the studies checked, an unresolved V gene covers under half of the shortfall, and the cause of the remainder is unknown. V, J and clone size are taken as reported in that table, and D and trimming were inferred from the DNA itself. A total of roughly 32,000 clones appear in this sample, about 95% of them only once. The ten biggest clones cover 2% to 2.5% of the sample.

The germline V gene yields SGHDN for CDR1 and FVKESK for CDR2. Germline trimming amounts to 5 bases on V and 5 bases on J, with 5 as the count of junction bases outside the gene matches. The CDR3 measures 13 amino acids from cysteine to phenylalanine. Only the CDR3 DNA is retained, 39 bases long and in frame from the first base. At study entry, adolescents were screened for latent tuberculosis infection using a tuberculin skin test and the QuantiFERON-TB GOLD In-Tube IGRA. Immunosequencing was performed on unsorted cryopreserved PBMC, with 80,000 to 100,000 T cells per clinical donor covered on average. Eleven high schools in the Worcester region of the Western Cape, South Africa, served as enrollment sites for adolescents aged 12 to 18 years. Some ten M. tuberculosis-infected adolescents and about 10 uninfected adolescents, matched for age and sex, were selected. PBMC from adolescents were isolated by density centrifugation from freshly drawn heparinized blood and were then cryopreserved.

Sequencing was carried out using PBMCs. The clonotype was recovered from a donor aged 10-29 years with latent tuberculosis or without tuberculosis infection. The chain joins TRBV14 to TRBJ1-2; TRBD1 matches 7 bases in the middle. Here is the DNA: TGTGCCAGCAGCTACAGGGGCCGTTATGGCTACACCTTC. It encodes CASSYRGRYGYTF. The entire variable domain, with the stretches around the CDR3 drawn from the reference TRBV14 and TRBJ1-2 proteins, is EAGVTQFPSHSVIEKGQTVTLRCDPISGHDNLYWYRRVMGKEIKFLLHFVKESKQDESGMPNNRFLAERTGGTYSTLKVQPAELEDSGVYFCASSYRGRYGYTFGSGTRLTVV.